The 16 T cell receptor beta chains given below trace back to one sample, sequenced in a study of T cells after yellow fever vaccination. TCRdb used MiXCR to reprocess the 5' RACE reads, holding one entry per CDR3 protein. Of about 370,000 distinct CDR3 sequences in the sample, around a tenth were seen once. This specimen was PBMCs, taken on the day of the first yellow fever vaccination. These receptors all stem from a man aged 18 to 29 who received the YFV17D yellow fever vaccine.

This clonotype was counted at least ten times. V and J are TRBV5-1 and TRBJ2-3; TRBD1 matches at 7 bases. CDR3 length equals 14 residues. Germline V lookup: CDR1 SGHRS, CDR2 YFSETQ. V shed 4 bases and J 8 bases; nucleotides not matched to a gene: 10. Here the CDR3 reads CASSRFDREGTQYF. In nucleotides, the CDR3 is TGCGCCAGCAGCCGTTTTGACAGGGAAGGTACGCAGTATTTT.

Only a few counts were recorded for this clonotype. V usage is TRBV7-9 and J usage is TRBJ1-2, with D unresolved. Trimming took 5 bases from V and 6 from J, leaving 13 bases between them. Germline V gene sequence: CDR1 SEHNR, CDR2 FQNEAQ (reference sequence). The CDR3 totals 13 residues. This chain's CDR3 is CASSATPYDGYTF. In DNA, the CDR3 is TGTGCCAGCAGCGCCACCCCTTATGATGGCTACACCTTC.

V gene TRBV5-1 combines with J gene TRBJ1-2; 7 nucleotides align to TRBD1. V gave up 4 bases and J gave up 8 bases; unmatched junction bases: 14. There are 15 residues in the CDR3. CDR1 and CDR2 from the germline V gene are SGHRS and YFSETQ. Here the CDR3 reads CASSLAGGTVEGYTF. The CDR3 DNA is TGCGCCAGCAGCCTCGCCGGTGGGACAGTGGAGGGCTACACCTTC.

This clonotype was seen repeatedly, ten times or more. This chain uses TRBV7-9 with TRBJ2-3, with D uncertain. The CDR3 consists of 14 residues. V gave up 6 bases and J gave up 0 bases, with 10 bases separating them. Per the germline V gene, CDR1 is SEHNR and CDR2 is FQNEAQ (reference sequence). The CDR3 DNA follows: TGTGCCAGCAGACAGACCTATAGCACAGATACGCAGTATTTT. It specifies CASRQTYSTDTQYF.

This clonotype was observed a few times. This CDR3 reads CASSPNTPDGTEAFF. The CDR3 DNA reads TGTGCCAGCTCACCTAACACCCCCGACGGAACTGAAGCTTTCTTT. The rearrangement links TRBV18 to TRBJ1-1, with D unclear. The CDR3 loop spans 15 amino acids. V was pared by 3 bases and J by 5 bases, with 16 bases between. Germline CDR1 and CDR2: KGHSH and LQKENI.

The table lists this clonotype with a few counts. The CDR3 loop is CSARDSGRDATNEKLFF. CDR3 DNA: TGCAGTGCTAGAGATTCGGGGAGAGACGCAACTAATGAAAAACTGTTTTTT. The chain combines TRBV20-1 with TRBJ1-4; D gene ambiguous. The CDR3 loop spans 17 amino acids. Germline CDR1 reads DFQATT; CDR2 reads SNEGSKA (reference sequence). Trimming pared 0 bases from V and 0 bases from J, leaving 14 bases between.

The chain couples TRBV11-2 to TRBJ2-5; D gene unclear. This CDR3 comprises 12 residues. V shed 4 bases and J shed 2 bases, with 5 bases lying between them. Germline V gives CDR1 SGHAT, CDR2 FQNNGV. The CDR3 is CASSWWQETQYF. The CDR3 DNA reads as TGTGCCAGCAGCTGGTGGCAAGAGACCCAGTACTTC.

This clonotype was seen only a few times. The CDR3 DNA sequence: TGTGCCAGCAGTGTGCGGGGGCTAGAGACCAAAAACATTCAGTACTTC. Translating it yields CASSVRGLETKNIQYF. This chain joins TRBV6-1 and TRBJ2-4; the D gene is possibly TRBD2 (7 bases). Germline loops: CDR1 MNHNS, CDR2 SASEGT. V was clipped by 4 bases and J by 2 bases, with 15 bases between them. The length of the CDR3 is 16 residues.

This clonotype was seen a few times. The V gene is TRBV12-3 or TRBV12-4, the J gene TRBJ2-1, with D tentatively TRBD2 (6 bases). V lost 5 bases to trimming and J lost 7 bases, with 12 bases between them. CDR3 length equals 13 residues. CDR3 coding DNA: TGTGCCAGCAGTCGGGACTGGGCTAATGAGCAGTTCTTC. It codes for CASSRDWANEQFF.

This chain uses TRBV20-1 with TRBJ2-5, with D perhaps matching TRBD1 (5 bases). V dropped 0 bases and J dropped 2 bases, with 13 bases sitting between them. The CDR3 covers 15 residues. Per germline, CDR1 DFQATT and CDR2 SNEGSKA (reference sequence). The CDR3 here is CSARDPGRAQETQYF. CDR3 in DNA: TGCAGTGCTAGAGATCCAGGCAGGGCACAAGAGACCCAGTACTTC.

This clonotype turned up a few times. CDR3 in DNA: TGCGCCGTCCCCAGCATAATTGGAAACACCATATATTTT. Amino acids: CAVPSIIGNTIYF. The chain uses TRBV5-1 and TRBJ1-3, with D hard to call. V was trimmed by 10 bases and J by 3 bases, leaving 14 bases between them. The CDR3 has 13 residues. Germline CDR1 SGHRS, CDR2 YFSETQ.

This clonotype was seen a handful of times. This chain links TRBV9 with TRBJ2-3, with D tentatively TRBD1 (5 bases). The germline V gene encodes CDR1 SGDLS and CDR2 YYNGEE. There are 14 residues in the CDR3. Trimming stripped 4 bases from V and 3 bases from J, with 12 bases between. DNA for the CDR3: TGTGCCAGCAGCAGGGGATCTGAAACAGATACGCAGTATTTT. It specifies CASSRGSETDTQYF.

The chain combines TRBV5-1 with TRBJ2-2; D unclear. This CDR3 region has 15 residues. Per germline, CDR1 SGHRS and CDR2 YFSETQ. V was cut by 0 bases and J by 2 bases, with 8 bases left in between. CDR3 in amino acids: CASSLAVINTGELFF. The CDR3 coding sequence is TGCGCCAGCAGCTTGGCGGTTATAAACACCGGGGAGCTGTTTTTT.

This chain connects TRBV6-6 to TRBJ1-6; no clear D gene. Germline V gene lookup returns CDR1 MNHNY and CDR2 SVGAGI (reference sequence). Trimming stripped 0 bases from V and 8 bases from J, with 5 bases between. This CDR3 is 13 amino acids long. The CDR3 loop is CASSYSWDSPLHF. The DNA for the CDR3 is TGTGCCAGCAGTTACTCGTGGGATTCACCCCTCCACTTT.

J is TRBJ1-6 and V is TRBV4-3, with D unclear. The CDR3 extends over 15 amino acids. In germline, CDR1 is LGHNA, CDR2 YSLEER. V was cut by 0 bases and J by 6 bases, with 9 bases left in between. The CDR3 is CASSQESSSNSPLHF. The CDR3 region has the DNA TGCGCCAGCAGCCAAGAAAGTTCGAGTAATTCACCCCTCCACTTT.

This clonotype was detected only a few times. This clone may be a read error of a much larger clone one base away. The V call is TRBV5-1, the J call TRBJ1-1; tentatively, D is TRBD1 (5 bases). The CDR3 consists of 15 residues. Between the trimmed V and J ends, which lost 0 bases and 0 bases, there was a span of 9 bases. Germline CDR1 is SGHRS and CDR2 is YFSETQ. The DNA for the CDR3 is TGCGCCAGCAGCTTGGCCTGGGGGATGAACACTGAAGCTTTCTTT. Its protein is CASSLAWGMNTEAFF.